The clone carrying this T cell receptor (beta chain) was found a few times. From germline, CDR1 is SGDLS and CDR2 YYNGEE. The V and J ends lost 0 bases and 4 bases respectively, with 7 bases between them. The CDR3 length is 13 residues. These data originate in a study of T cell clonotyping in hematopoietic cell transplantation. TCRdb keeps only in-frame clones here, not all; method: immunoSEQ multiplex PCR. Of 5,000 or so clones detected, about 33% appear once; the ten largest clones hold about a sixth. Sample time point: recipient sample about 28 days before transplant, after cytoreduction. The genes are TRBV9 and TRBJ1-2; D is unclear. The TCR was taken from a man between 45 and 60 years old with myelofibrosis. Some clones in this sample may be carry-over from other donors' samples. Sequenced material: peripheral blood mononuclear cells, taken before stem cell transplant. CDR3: CASSVVGTYGYTF. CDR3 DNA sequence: TGTGCCAGCAGCGTAGTGGGAACCTATGGCTACACCTTC.